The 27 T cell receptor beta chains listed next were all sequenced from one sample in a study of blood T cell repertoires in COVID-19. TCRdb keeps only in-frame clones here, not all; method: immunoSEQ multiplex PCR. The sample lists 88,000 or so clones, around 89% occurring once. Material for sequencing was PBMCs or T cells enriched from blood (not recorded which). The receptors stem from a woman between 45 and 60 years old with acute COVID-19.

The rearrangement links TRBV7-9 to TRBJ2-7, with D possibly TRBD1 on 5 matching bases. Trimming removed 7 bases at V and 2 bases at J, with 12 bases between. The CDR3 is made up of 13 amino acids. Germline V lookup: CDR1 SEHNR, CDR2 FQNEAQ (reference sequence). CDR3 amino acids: CASTGDRTYEQYF. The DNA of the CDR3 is TGTGCCAGCACCGGAGACAGAACCTACGAGCAGTACTTC.

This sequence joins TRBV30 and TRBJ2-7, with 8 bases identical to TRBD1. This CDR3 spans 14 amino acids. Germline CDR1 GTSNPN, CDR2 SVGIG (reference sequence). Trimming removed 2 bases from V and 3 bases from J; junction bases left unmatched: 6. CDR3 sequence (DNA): TGTGCCTGGAGTCCAGGGGGCTTGGGCTACGAGCAGTACTTC. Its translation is CAWSPGGLGYEQYF. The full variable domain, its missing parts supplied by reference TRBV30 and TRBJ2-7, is SQTIHQWPATLVQPVGSPLSLECTVEGTSNPNLYWYRQAAGRGLQLLFYSVGIGQISSEVPQNLSASRPQDRQFILSSKKLLLSDSGFYLCAWSPGGLGYEQYFGPGTRLTVT.

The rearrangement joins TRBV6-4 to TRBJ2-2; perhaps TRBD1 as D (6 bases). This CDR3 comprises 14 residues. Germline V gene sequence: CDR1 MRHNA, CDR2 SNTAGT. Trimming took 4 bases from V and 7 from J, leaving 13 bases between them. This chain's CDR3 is CASSARTADGELFF. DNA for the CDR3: TGTGCCAGCAGTGCCCGGACAGCAGACGGGGAGCTGTTTTTT.

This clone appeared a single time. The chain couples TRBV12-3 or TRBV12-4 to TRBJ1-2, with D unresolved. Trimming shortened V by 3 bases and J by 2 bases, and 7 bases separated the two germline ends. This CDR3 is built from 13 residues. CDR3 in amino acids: CASSLSGNYGYTF. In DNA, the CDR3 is TGTGCCAGCAGTTTGTCCGGGAACTATGGCTACACCTTC.

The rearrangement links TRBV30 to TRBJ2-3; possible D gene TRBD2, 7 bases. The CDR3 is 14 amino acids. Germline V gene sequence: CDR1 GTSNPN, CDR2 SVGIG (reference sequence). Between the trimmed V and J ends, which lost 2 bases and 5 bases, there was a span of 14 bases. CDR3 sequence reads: CAWSRGGLEDTQYF. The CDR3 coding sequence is TGTGCCTGGAGTAGGGGGGGCTTGGAAGATACGCAGTATTTT.

The CDR3 loop is CASSQARGPQPQHF. CDR3 sequence (DNA): TGCGCCAGCAGCCAAGCGAGAGGGCCTCAGCCCCAGCATTTT. This chain joins TRBV4-1 and TRBJ1-5, with D uncertain. The germline gives CDR1 MGHRA, CDR2 YSYEKL. CDR3 length: 14 amino acids. The V and J ends lost 1 base and 6 bases respectively, with 10 bases between them.

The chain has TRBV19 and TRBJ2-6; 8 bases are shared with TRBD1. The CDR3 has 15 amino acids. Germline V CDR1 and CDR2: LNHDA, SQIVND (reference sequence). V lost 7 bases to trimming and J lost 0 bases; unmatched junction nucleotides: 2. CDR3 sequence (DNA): TGTGCCAGTATGGACAGGGCCTCTGGGGCCAACGTCCTGACTTTC. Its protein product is CASMDRASGANVLTF.

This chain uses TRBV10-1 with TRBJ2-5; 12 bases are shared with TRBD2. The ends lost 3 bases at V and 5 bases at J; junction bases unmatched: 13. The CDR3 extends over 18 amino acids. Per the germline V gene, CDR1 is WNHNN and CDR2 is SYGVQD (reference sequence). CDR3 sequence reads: CASSDPAASGRAGETQYF. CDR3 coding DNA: TGCGCCAGCAGTGACCCGGCGGCTAGCGGGAGGGCCGGCGAGACCCAGTACTTC.

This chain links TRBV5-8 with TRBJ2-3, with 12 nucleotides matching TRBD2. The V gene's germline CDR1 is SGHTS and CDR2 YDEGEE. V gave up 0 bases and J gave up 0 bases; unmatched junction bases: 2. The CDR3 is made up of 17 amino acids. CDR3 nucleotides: TGTGCCAGCAGCTTGGGAGGGACTAGCGGGAGCACAGATACGCAGTATTTT. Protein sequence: CASSLGGTSGSTDTQYF.

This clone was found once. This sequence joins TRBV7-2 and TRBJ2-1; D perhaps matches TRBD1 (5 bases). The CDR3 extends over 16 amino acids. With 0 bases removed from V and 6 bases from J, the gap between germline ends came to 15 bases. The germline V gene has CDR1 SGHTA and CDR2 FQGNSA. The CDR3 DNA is TGTGCCAGCAGCTTAGCGCCACATGGGGCAGTCAATGAGCAGTTCTTC. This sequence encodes CASSLAPHGAVNEQFF. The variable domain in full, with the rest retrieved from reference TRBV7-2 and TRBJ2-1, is GAGVSQSPSNKVTEKGKDVELRCDPISGHTALYWYRQSLGQGLEFLIYFQGNSAPDKSGLPSDRFSAERTGGSVSTLTIQRTQQEDSAVYLCASSLAPHGAVNEQFFGPGTRLTVL.

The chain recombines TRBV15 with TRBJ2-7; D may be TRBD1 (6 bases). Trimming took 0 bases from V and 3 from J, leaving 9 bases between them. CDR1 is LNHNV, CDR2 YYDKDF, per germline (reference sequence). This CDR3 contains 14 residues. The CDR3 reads CATSRDRGRYEQYF. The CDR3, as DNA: TGTGCCACCAGCAGAGACAGGGGTCGCTACGAGCAGTACTTC.

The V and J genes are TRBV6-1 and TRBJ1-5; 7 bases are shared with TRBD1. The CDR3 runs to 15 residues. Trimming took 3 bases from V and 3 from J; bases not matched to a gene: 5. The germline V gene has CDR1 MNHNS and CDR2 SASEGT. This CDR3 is CASSDQTGLNQPQHF. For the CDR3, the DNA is TGTGCCAGCAGTGACCAGACAGGGCTCAATCAGCCCCAGCATTTT.

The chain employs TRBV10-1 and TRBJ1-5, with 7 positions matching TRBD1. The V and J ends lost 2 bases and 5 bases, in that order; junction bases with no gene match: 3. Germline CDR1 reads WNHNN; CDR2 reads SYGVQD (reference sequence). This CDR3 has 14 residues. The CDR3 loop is CASSEGDRYQPQHF. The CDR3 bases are TGCGCCAGCAGTGAGGGGGACAGATATCAGCCCCAGCATTTT.

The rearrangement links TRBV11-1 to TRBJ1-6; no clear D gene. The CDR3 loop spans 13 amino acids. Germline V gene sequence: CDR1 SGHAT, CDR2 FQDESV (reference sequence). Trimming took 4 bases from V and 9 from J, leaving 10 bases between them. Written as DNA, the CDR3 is TGTGCCAGCAGCTCGCCGACACGTTCACCCCTCCACTTT. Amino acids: CASSSPTRSPLHF.

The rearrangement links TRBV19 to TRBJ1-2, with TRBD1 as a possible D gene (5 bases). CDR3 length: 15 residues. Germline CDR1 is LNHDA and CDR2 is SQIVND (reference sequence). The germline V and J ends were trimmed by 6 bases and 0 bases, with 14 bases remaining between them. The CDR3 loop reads CASRERGMSNYGYTF. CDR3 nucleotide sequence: TGTGCCAGTAGGGAGCGGGGGATGTCTAACTATGGCTACACCTTC. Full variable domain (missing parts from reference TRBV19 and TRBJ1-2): DGGITQSPKYLFRKEGQNVTLSCEQNLNHDAMYWYRQDPGQGLRLIYYSQIVNDFQKGDIAEGYSVSREKKESFPLTVTSAQKNPTAFYLCASRERGMSNYGYTFGSGTRLTVV.

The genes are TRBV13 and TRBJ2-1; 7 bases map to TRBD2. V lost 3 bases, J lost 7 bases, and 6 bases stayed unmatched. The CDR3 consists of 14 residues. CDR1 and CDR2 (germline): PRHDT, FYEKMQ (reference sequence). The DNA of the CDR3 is TGTGCCAGCAGCTTTGTAGGCGGGAGAAATGAGCAGTTCTTC. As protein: CASSFVGGRNEQFF.

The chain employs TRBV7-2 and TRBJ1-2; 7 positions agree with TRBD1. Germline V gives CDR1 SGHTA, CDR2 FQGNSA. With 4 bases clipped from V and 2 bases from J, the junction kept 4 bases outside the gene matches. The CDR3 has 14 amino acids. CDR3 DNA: TGTGCCAGCAGCTCGGACAGGACAAACTATGGCTACACCTTC. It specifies CASSSDRTNYGYTF.

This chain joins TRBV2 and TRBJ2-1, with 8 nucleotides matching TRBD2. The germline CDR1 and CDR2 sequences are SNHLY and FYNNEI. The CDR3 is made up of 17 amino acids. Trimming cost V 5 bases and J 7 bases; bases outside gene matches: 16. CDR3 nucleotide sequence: TGTGCCAGCAGTTACGGGAGGGCCGTTTTTTCTGAGAATGAGCAGTTCTTC. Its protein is CASSYGRAVFSENEQFF.

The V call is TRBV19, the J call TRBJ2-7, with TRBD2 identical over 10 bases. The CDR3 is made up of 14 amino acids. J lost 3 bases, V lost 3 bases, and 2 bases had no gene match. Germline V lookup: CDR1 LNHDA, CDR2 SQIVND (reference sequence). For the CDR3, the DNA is TGTGCCAGTAGTATCAGCGGGAGGGTCTACGAGCAGTACTTC. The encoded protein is CASSISGRVYEQYF.

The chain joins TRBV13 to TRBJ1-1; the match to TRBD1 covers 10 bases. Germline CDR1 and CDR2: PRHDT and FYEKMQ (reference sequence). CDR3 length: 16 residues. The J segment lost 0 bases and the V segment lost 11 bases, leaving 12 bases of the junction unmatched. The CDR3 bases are TGTGCCGGACAGGGGGGGTTAGGGAGTATGAACACTGAAGCTTTCTTT. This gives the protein CAGQGGLGSMNTEAFF.

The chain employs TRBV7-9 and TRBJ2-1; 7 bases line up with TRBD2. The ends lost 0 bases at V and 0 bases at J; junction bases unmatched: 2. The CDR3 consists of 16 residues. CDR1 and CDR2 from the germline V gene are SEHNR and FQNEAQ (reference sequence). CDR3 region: CASSLASGISYNEQFF. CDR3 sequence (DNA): TGTGCCAGCAGCTTAGCCAGCGGGATCTCCTACAATGAGCAGTTCTTC.

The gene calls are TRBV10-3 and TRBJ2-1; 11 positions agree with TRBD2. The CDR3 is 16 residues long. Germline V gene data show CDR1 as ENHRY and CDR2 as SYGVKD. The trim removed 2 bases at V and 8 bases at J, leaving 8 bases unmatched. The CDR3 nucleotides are TGTGCCATCAGTGAGCCAGTAGCGGGAGGGCCGGATGAGCAGTTCTTC. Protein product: CAISEPVAGGPDEQFF.

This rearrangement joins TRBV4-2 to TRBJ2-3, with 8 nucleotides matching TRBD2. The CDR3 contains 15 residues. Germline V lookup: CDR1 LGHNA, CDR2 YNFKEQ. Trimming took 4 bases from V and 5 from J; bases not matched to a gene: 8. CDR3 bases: TGTGCCAGCAGCCCCCAAGCGGGAGCGGAAGATACGCAGTATTTT. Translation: CASSPQAGAEDTQYF.

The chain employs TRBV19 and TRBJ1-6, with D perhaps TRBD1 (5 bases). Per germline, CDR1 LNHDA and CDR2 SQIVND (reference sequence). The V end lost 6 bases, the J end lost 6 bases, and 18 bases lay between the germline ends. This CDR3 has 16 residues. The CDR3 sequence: CASRPRPGFGNSPLHF. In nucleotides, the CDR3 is TGTGCCAGTAGGCCTCGACCAGGGTTCGGTAATTCACCCCTCCACTTT.

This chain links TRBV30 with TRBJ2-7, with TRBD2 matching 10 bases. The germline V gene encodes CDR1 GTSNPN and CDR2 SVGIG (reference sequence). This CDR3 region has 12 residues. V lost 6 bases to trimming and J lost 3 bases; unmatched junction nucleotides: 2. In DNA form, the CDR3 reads TGTGCCTGCAGGACTAGCGGCTACGAGCAGTACTTC. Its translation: CACRTSGYEQYF. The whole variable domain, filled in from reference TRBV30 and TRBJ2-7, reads SQTIHQWPATLVQPVGSPLSLECTVEGTSNPNLYWYRQAAGRGLQLLFYSVGIGQISSEVPQNLSASRPQDRQFILSSKKLLLSDSGFYLCACRTSGYEQYFGPGTRLTVT.

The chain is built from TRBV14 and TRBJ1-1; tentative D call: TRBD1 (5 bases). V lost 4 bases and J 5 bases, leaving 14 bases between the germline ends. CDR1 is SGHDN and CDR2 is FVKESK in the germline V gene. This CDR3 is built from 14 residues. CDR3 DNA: TGTGCCAGCAGCCCTGCCCGCGGGGGGACTGAAGCTTTCTTT. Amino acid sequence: CASSPARGGTEAFF.

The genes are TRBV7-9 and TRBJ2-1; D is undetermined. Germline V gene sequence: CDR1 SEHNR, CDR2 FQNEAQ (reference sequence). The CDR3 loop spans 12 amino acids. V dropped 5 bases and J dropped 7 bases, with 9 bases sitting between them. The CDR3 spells CASSAGYNEQFF. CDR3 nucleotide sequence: TGTGCCAGCAGCGCCGGTTATAATGAGCAGTTCTTC.